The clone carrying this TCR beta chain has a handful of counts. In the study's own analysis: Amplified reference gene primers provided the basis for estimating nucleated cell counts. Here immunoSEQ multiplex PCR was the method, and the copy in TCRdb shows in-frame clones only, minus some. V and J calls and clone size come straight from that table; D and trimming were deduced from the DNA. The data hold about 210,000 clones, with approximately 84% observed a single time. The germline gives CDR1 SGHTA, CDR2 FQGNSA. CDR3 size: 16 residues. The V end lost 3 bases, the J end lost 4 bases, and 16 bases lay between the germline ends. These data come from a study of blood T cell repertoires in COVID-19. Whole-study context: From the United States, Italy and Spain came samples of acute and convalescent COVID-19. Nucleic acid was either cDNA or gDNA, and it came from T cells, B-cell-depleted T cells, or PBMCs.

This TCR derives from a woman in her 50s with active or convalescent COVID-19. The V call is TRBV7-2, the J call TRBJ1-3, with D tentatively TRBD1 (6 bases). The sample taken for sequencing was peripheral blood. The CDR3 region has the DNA TGTGCCAGCAGCTTGAGCGGGACACCCCTAGGAAACACCATATATTTT. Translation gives CASSLSGTPLGNTIYF.